The clone carrying this T cell receptor beta chain appeared a few times. Its cognate antigen is unknown. V shed 2 bases and J shed 0 bases, with 10 bases lying between them. This CDR3 is 15 amino acids long. Per the germline V gene, CDR1 is SGHTA and CDR2 is FQGNSA. This record comes from a study of CD8 T cells in ankylosing spondylitis. Regarding the study as a whole: Matched synovial fluid from ankylosing spondylitis patients was reported to be enriched for disease-linked clones.

A quantitative 5'-RACE method, one with molecular barcodes, was used to make TCR beta libraries. MiXCR, run by TCRdb on the 5' RACE reads, gives a single entry per CDR3 protein. Seen here are 200,000 to 300,000 distinct CDR3 sequences, roughly 32% observed once, and the top ten hold roughly 4.2%. Sequencing was carried out using blood, either unsorted or a sorted T cell fraction (not recorded which). This TCR derives from a male donor with ankylosing spondylitis or in good health (not recorded which). The V and J genes are TRBV7-2 and TRBJ1-2; D unclear. The CDR3 region has the DNA TGTGCCAGCAGCTTACGGGTAGTTACTAACTATGGCTACACCTTC. It codes for CASSLRVVTNYGYTF. The complete variable domain, with remaining parts taken from reference TRBV7-2 and TRBJ1-2, reads GAGVSQSPSNKVTEKGKDVELRCDPISGHTALYWYRQSLGQGLEFLIYFQGNSAPDKSGLPSDRFSAERTGGSVSTLTIQRTQQEDSAVYLCASSLRVVTNYGYTFGSGTRLTVV.